This TCR beta chain emerged from a study of blood T cell repertoires in COVID-19. At the level of the study: Sources were T cells, B-cell-depleted T cells, or PBMCs; the material itself was cDNA or gDNA.

This clone was recorded a few times. The V end lost 2 bases, the J end lost 4 bases, and 12 bases lay between the germline ends. Per the germline V gene, CDR1 is MRHNA and CDR2 is SNTAGT. There are 15 residues in the CDR3. Participants spanned ages about 18 to 100 years and resided in about 25 US areas. Authors' analysis steps: Amplification with reference gene primers provided the estimates of nucleated cell counts. Generated by immunoSEQ multiplex PCR, the TCRdb table keeps only in-frame clones and is missing some. V and J calls and clone size follow that table, whereas D and trimming were derived from the DNA. The sample lists just over 250,000 clones, around 80% seen once, with under 4.5% in the top ten.

The receptor comes from a man younger than 45 with acute COVID-19. The specimen sequenced was PBMCs or T cells enriched from blood (not recorded which). The chain uses TRBV6-4 and TRBJ2-1, with D maybe TRBD2 (7 bases). The CDR3 DNA reads TGTGCCAGCAGTGACAAGGGGGGGGCTTACAATGAGCAGTTCTTC. Translating gives CASSDKGGAYNEQFF.